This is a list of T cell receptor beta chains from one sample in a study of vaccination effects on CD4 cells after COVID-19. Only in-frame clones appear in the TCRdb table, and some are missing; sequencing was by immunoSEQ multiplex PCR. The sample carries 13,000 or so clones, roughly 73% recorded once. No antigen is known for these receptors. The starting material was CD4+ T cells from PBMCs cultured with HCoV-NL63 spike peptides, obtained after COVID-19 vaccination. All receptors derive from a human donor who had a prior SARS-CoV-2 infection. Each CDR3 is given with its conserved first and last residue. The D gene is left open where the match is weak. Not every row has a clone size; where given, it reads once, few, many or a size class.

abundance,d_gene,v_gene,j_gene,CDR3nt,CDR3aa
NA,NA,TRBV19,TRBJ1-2,TGTGCCAGTAGTCCCCAGGCTGCTAACTATGGCTACACCTTC,CASSPQAANYGYTF
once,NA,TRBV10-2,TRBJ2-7,TGCGCCAGCAGTGAATACGAGCAGTACTTC,CASSEYEQYF
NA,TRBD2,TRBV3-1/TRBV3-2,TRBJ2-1,TGTGCCAGCAGCCAAGATCCGAGCGGGAGCTCCTACAATGAGCAGTTCTTC,CASSQDPSGSSYNEQFF
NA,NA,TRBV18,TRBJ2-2,TGTGCCAGCTCACCGGCGACCGGGGAGCTGTTTTTT,CASSPATGELFF
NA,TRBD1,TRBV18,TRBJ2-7,TGTGCCAGCTCACCAAGCTCCCAGGGGGCCTACGAGCAGTACTTC,CASSPSSQGAYEQYF
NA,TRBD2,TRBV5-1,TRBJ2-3,TGCGCCAGCAGCTTGTTTTCGGGACTAGCGGGGGGGTACAACACAGATACGCAGTATTTT,CASSLFSGLAGGYNTDTQYF
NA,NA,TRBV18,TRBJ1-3,TGTGCCAGCTCACCTGCTGGAAACACCATATATTTT,CASSPAGNTIYF
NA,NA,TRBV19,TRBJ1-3,TGTGCCAGTAGTATAACAGCGAAATCTGGAAACACCATATATTTT,CASSITAKSGNTIYF
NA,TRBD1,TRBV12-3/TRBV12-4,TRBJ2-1,TGTGCCAGCTTTCGACAGGGATACAATGAGCAGTTCTTC,CASFRQGYNEQFF
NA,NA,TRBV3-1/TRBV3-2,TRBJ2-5,TGTGCCAGCAGGACGGAAGAGACCCAGTACTTC,CASRTEETQYF
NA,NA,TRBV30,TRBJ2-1,TGTGCCTGGAGTGTACCCTACAATGAGCAGTTCTTC,CAWSVPYNEQFF
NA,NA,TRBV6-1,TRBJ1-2,TGTGCCAGCAGTGAAGTTGGCTACACCTTC,CASSEVGYTF
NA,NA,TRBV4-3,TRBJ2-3,TGCGCCAGCAGCCAAGACTCGGATACGCAGTATTTT,CASSQDSDTQYF
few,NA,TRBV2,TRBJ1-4,TGTGCCAGCACCCGGAGGCGCTTTGCAACTAATGAAAAACTGTTTTTT,CASTRRRFATNEKLFF
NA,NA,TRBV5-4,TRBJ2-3,TGTGCCAGCAGCCGCCTGGACAGTTCTGGCACAGATACGCAGTATTTT,CASSRLDSSGTDTQYF
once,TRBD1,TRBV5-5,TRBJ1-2,TGTGCCAGCAGCTTGGCCGGGACAGGGATTGGTACCTATGGCTACACCTTC,CASSLAGTGIGTYGYTF
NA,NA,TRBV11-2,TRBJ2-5,TGTGCCAGCAGCTTAGGGGAAGGATTACGACAAGAGACCCAGTACTTC,CASSLGEGLRQETQYF
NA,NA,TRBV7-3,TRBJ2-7,TGTGCCAGCAGCTCAACCCCCGGGACATACTACGAGCAGTACTTC,CASSSTPGTYYEQYF
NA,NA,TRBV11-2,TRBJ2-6,TGTGCCAGCACCCTATTTGGTGGGGCCAACGTCCTGACTTTC,CASTLFGGANVLTF
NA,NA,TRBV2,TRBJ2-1,TGTGCCAGCAGTGCGGATCTGGGGGGGCCCGGTTACAATGAGCAGTTCTTC,CASSADLGGPGYNEQFF
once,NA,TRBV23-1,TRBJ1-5,TGCGCCAGCAGTCAATGCGTTTCAGGGAATCAGCCCCAGCATTTT,CASSQCVSGNQPQHF
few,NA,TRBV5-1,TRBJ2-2,TGCGCCAGCAGCTTGAAGGGAAACACCGGGGAGCTGTTTTTT,CASSLKGNTGELFF
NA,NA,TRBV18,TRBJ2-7,TGTGCCAGCTCACCGTTACGGACGGGGACCTACGAGCAGTACTTC,CASSPLRTGTYEQYF
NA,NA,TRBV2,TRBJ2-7,TGTGCCAGCACCCTTGCCGGGACATTATCCTACGAGCAGTACTTC,CASTLAGTLSYEQYF
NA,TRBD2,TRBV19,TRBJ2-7,TGTGCCAGTAGTACTGCCGGGACTAGCGGGATATCACCCCCTTACGAGCAGTACTTC,CASSTAGTSGISPPYEQYF
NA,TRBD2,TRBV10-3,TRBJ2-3,TGTGCCTCCGGGGGGGGACACACAGATACGCAGTATTTT,CASGGGHTDTQYF
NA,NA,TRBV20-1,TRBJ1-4,TGCAGTGCTAGTTGGAGGACAACTAATGAAAAACTGTTTTTT,CSASWRTTNEKLFF
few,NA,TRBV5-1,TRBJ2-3,TGCGCCAGCAGCTTGTTCCAAGGGGCAGGGATGTCTAGCACAGATACGCAGTATTTT,CASSLFQGAGMSSTDTQYF
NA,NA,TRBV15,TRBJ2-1,TGTGCCACCAGCCTGGGAGTTTCCTACAATGAGCAGTTCTTC,CATSLGVSYNEQFF
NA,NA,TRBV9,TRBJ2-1,TGTGCCAGCAGCGTAGGCGGTTGGGGCAGTTACAATGAGCAGTTCTTC,CASSVGGWGSYNEQFF
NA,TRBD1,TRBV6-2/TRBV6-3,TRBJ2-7,TGTGCCAGCAGTTACCCAACAGGGGTCGGCTCCTACGAGCAGTACTTC,CASSYPTGVGSYEQYF
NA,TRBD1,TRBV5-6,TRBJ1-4,TGTGCCAGCAGCTACACCCGGGACAGGGGTGAAAAACTGTTTTTT,CASSYTRDRGEKLFF
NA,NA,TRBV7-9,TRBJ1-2,TGTGCCAGCAGCTTAGACCTCTATGGCTACACCTTC,CASSLDLYGYTF
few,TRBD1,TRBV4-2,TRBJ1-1,TGTGCCAGCAGCCAAGTTGGCAACAGGGGGCTCTCTGAAGCTTTCTTT,CASSQVGNRGLSEAFF
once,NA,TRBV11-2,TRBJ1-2,TGTGCCAGCAGCTTAGACGGACAGAACGGGGGCTACACCTTC,CASSLDGQNGGYTF
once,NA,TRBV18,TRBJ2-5,TGTGCCAGCTCTCCAAGTAGGCCAGGGGGGTACCAAGAGACCCAGTACTTC,CASSPSRPGGYQETQYF
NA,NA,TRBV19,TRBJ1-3,TGTGCCAGTACCAATCAACCCGAGCGAACAGGGACCTCTGGAAACACCATATATTTT,CASTNQPERTGTSGNTIYF
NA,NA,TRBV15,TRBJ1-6,TGTGCCACCAGCAGAGCCGGGACCTTAAATTCACCCCTCCACTTT,CATSRAGTLNSPLHF
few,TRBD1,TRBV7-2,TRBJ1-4,TGTGCCAGCAGCTCCGGGACAGCTAATGAAAAACTGTTTTTT,CASSSGTANEKLFF
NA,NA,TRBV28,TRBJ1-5,TGTGCCAGCAGTTCCTTTCAGCCCCAGCATTTT,CASSSFQPQHF
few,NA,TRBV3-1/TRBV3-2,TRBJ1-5,TGTGCCAGCAGCCATCTAGGAGGTAATCAGCCCCAGCATTTT,CASSHLGGNQPQHF
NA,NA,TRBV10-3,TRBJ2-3,TGTGCCGCCCGGGACACGGACACAGATACGCAGTATTTT,CAARDTDTDTQYF
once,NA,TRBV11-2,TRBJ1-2,TGTGCCAGCAGCTTAGAACCCGCGGGGGATTTTGGCTACACCTTC,CASSLEPAGDFGYTF
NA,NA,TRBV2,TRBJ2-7,TGTGCCAGCAGTGAGGGGGGGCACGAGCAGTACTTC,CASSEGGHEQYF
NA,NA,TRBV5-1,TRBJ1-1,TGCGCCAGCAGCTGGAGGCAGCCGAACACTGAAGCTTTCTTT,CASSWRQPNTEAFF
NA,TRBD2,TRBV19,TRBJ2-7,TGTGCCAGTAGTATTCAGTCAGCGGGGAGCTACGAGCAGTACTTC,CASSIQSAGSYEQYF
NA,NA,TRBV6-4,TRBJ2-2,TGTGCCAGGTATGCTATGGTCTACGGGGAGCTGTTTTTT,CARYAMVYGELFF
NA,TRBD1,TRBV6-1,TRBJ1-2,TGTGCCAGCAGTGATTGGACAGGAGATGGCTACACCTTC,CASSDWTGDGYTF
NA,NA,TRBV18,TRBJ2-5,TGTGCCAGCTCACCATTTGCGTCGGAGACCCAGTACTTC,CASSPFASETQYF
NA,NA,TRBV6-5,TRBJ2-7,TGTGCCAGCAGAAAAAGAGCTACCTACGAGCAGTACTTC,CASRKRATYEQYF
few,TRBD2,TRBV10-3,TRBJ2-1,TGTGCCATCACCAGCGGGGGGGCGTGGGAGCAGTTCTTC,CAITSGGAWEQFF
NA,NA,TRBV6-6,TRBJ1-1,TGTGCCAGCATAGGTCGACAGGAAGGGAACACTGAAGCTTTCTTT,CASIGRQEGNTEAFF
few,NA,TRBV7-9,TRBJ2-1,TGTGCCAGCAGCCGTGTTGACAGCCGGGTCCTCGGTGAGCAGTTCTTC,CASSRVDSRVLGEQFF
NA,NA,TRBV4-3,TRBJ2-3,TGCGCCAGCAGCCAAGATTACGTGGGCGGTCAAGATACGCAGTATTTT,CASSQDYVGGQDTQYF
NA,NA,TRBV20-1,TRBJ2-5,TGCAGTGCAACCCATGGGGAGACCCAGTACTTC,CSATHGETQYF
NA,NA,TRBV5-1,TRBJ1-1,TGCGCCAGCAGCCTGGGGTACAGATTCGACACTGAAGCTTTCTTT,CASSLGYRFDTEAFF
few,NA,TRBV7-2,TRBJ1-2,TGTGCCAGCAGCTCCATAGAAGCTAACTATGGCTACACCTTC,CASSSIEANYGYTF
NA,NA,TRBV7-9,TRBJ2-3,TGTGCCAGCAGCTCATATTTCGATACGCAGTATTTT,CASSSYFDTQYF
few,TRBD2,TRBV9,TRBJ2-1,TGTGCCAGCAGCGAATCTAGCGGGACCTACAATGAGCAGTTCTTC,CASSESSGTYNEQFF
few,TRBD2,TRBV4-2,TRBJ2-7,TGTGCCAGCAGCCAAGGTGGGGGACTAGCGGGAGAAGTCTACGAGCAGTACTTC,CASSQGGGLAGEVYEQYF